These T cell receptor beta chains were read from a single sample in a study of blood T cell repertoires in COVID-19. TCRdb's copy holds only in-frame clones and misses some; the assay was immunoSEQ multiplex PCR. Here the sample spans roughly 200,000 clones, roughly four fifths being singletons. The specimen sequenced was peripheral blood. The source is a man aged 45-65 years who had recovered from COVID-19. The CDR3 runs from the conserved cysteine through the conserved F or W. Fields, in order: J gene, V gene, CDR3 protein.

TRBJ2-1,TRBV11-1,CASSLVGGRDEQFF
TRBJ2-1,TRBV14,CASSQDYRNYNEQFF
TRBJ2-3,TRBV5-4,CASSYTGLVLGDTQYF
TRBJ2-7,TRBV5-1,CASSLALAGGPNEQYF
TRBJ2-1,TRBV5-4,CASSQTSGSYEQFF
TRBJ2-1,TRBV4-2,CASSQASGGVASYNEQFF
TRBJ2-2,TRBV19,CASSIARLAGNTGELFF
TRBJ1-6,TRBV14,CASSQALRGINSPLHF
TRBJ2-7,TRBV2,CASRVAGSYEQYF
TRBJ2-5,TRBV7-6,CASSQTTGYQETQYF
TRBJ2-1,TRBV3-1/TRBV3-2,CASSQDWLAGGPRNNEQFF
TRBJ2-2,TRBV5-4,CASTVDRGTGELFF
TRBJ2-1,TRBV9,CASSAPRNPSSGRTSYNEQFF
TRBJ1-4,TRBV5-8,CASSVGQAATNEKLFF
TRBJ2-1,TRBV18,CASSRVGLADNEQFF
TRBJ1-1,TRBV10-3,CATQTGAGGTEAFF
TRBJ2-3,TRBV6-5,CASIGTSGRSDTQYF
TRBJ1-2,TRBV7-9,CASSLTFTGGLGYTF
TRBJ2-3,TRBV3-1/TRBV3-2,CASSRTLAASTDTQYF
TRBJ2-1,TRBV20-1,CSAQLAMEQFF
TRBJ2-7,TRBV12-5,CASGSPSASSRYEQYF
TRBJ1-1,TRBV6-2/TRBV6-3,CASSRGDRTFF
TRBJ1-6,TRBV30,CAWRANSPLHF
TRBJ1-6,TRBV7-9,CASSLAFQTGNDSPLHF
TRBJ2-7,TRBV19,CASSIVFSQSGYYEQYF
TRBJ1-2,TRBV5-1,CASRLTTTEYGYTF